These T cell receptor beta chains were read from a single sample in a study of blood T cell repertoires in COVID-19. TCRdb's copy holds only in-frame clones and misses some; the assay was immunoSEQ multiplex PCR. The sample carries about 210,000 clones, over 75% recorded once. The sequencing sample was made of PBMCs or T cells enriched from blood (not recorded which). Source of these receptors: a man younger than 45 in a cohort exposed to, infected with or recovered from COVID-19 (not recorded which). Both conserved end residues are part of each CDR3. D genes are given only for firm matches. A row's size may be missing; if present it is once, few, many or a size class.

.	TRBJ1-1	TRBV9	.	TGTGCCAGCAGCCCTCATTTTACCACGGAGGAGGTGGCTTTCTTT	CASSPHFTTEEVAFF
TRBD1	TRBJ1-2	TRBV3-1/TRBV3-2	few	TGTGCCAGCAGCCAAGAGGTACGACAGGGCCCGGCAAGTGGCTACACCTTC	CASSQEVRQGPASGYTF
TRBD1	TRBJ2-1	TRBV12-5	once	TGTGCTAGTGGTTTGGAACAGGGGGCAAGCAATGAGCAGTTCTTC	CASGLEQGASNEQFF
TRBD1	TRBJ2-6	TRBV5-1	.	TGCGCCAGCAGCTCCCCGGGACAGGGGGCGCCTGGGGCCAACGTCCTGACTTTC	CASSSPGQGAPGANVLTF
TRBD2	TRBJ2-1	TRBV6-2/TRBV6-3	.	TGTGCCAGCAGTGCGACTAGCGGAATCTACAATGAGCAGTTCTTC	CASSATSGIYNEQFF
.	TRBJ1-2	TRBV2	.	TGTGCCAGCAACACAGGGATTAATGGCTACACCTTC	CASNTGINGYTF
TRBD2	TRBJ2-7	TRBV24-1	.	TGTGCCACCAGTGATTCAGGGAGGGACGGCTACGAGCAGTACTTC	CATSDSGRDGYEQYF
TRBD2	TRBJ2-5	TRBV28	.	TGTGCCAGCAGCTTAGCGGGGAGGGCTGTAGAGACCCAGTACTTC	CASSLAGRAVETQYF
.	TRBJ2-1	TRBV5-1	.	TGCGCCAGCAGCTTGGGTTCAGGGGTTGCCTACAATGAGCAGTTCTTC	CASSLGSGVAYNEQFF
.	TRBJ2-5	TRBV5-1	.	TGCGCCAGCAGCTTGGAGGACAGCGGAATGGAGACCCAGTACTTC	CASSLEDSGMETQYF
TRBD2	TRBJ2-1	TRBV6-5	.	TGTGCCAGCAGTTATAGCGGGAGAGGTTACAATGAGCAGTTCTTC	CASSYSGRGYNEQFF
TRBD1	TRBJ2-3	TRBV4-3	.	TGCGCCAGCAGCCAAGATAACGCCGGGGACAGGGGGTTTACAGATACGCAGTATTTT	CASSQDNAGDRGFTDTQYF
.	TRBJ2-6	TRBV6-1	.	TGTGCCAGCAGTGAACTAGGCGAGGGGGCCAACGTCCTGACTTTC	CASSELGEGANVLTF
TRBD2	TRBJ2-1	TRBV5-6	.	TGTGCCAGCAGCTTTCGGACTAGGCTGAATGAGCAGTTCTTC	CASSFRTRLNEQFF
TRBD2	TRBJ2-1	TRBV6-5	.	TGTGCCAGCAGTTTTAGCGGGAGTGACAATGAGCAGTTCTTC	CASSFSGSDNEQFF
.	TRBJ1-1	TRBV28	.	TGTGCCAGCAGATCGGGGTTGAACACTGAAGCTTTCTTT	CASRSGLNTEAFF
.	TRBJ2-2	TRBV7-9	few	TGTGCCAGCAGCTCGCAACCCAGGGTGGTGAGCACCGGGGAGCTGTTTTTT	CASSSQPRVVSTGELFF
.	TRBJ2-2	TRBV24-1	.	TGTGCCACCAGTGACCCCAGACCCGGACTCGAGCTGTTTTTT	CATSDPRPGLELFF
TRBD1	TRBJ1-2	TRBV27	.	TGTGCCAGCAGCATGAGGACGGGACAGGGTAACTATGGCTACACCTTC	CASSMRTGQGNYGYTF
TRBD1	TRBJ1-1	TRBV5-8	.	TGTGCCAGCAGCCCGGGGACAGGCAGGGAAGCTTTCTTT	CASSPGTGREAFF
.	TRBJ2-3	TRBV27	.	TGTGCCAGCAGTTTCCAACGGAGCACAGATACGCAGTATTTT	CASSFQRSTDTQYF
TRBD2	TRBJ2-1	TRBV9	.	TGTGCCAGCAGCCATTCACTAGCGGGAGACAATGAGCAGTTCTTC	CASSHSLAGDNEQFF
.	TRBJ2-3	TRBV10-3	.	TGTGCCATCCGCGGTCTGACGACCACAGATACGCAGTATTTT	CAIRGLTTTDTQYF
.	TRBJ1-4	TRBV28	.	TGTGCCATATCTCAGGGGATGAATGAAAAACTGTTTTTT	CAISQGMNEKLFF
TRBD1	TRBJ1-2	TRBV9	.	TGTGCCAGCAGCCCAGGGGGAACTAACTATGGCTACACCTTC	CASSPGGTNYGYTF
TRBD1	TRBJ1-1	TRBV28	.	TGTGCCAGCAGTGGACAGGGGGCTTCGGACACTGAAGCTTTCTTT	CASSGQGASDTEAFF
.	TRBJ1-1	TRBV4-1	.	TGCGCCAGCAACTGGCCCGGGGGGACTGAAGCTTTCTTT	CASNWPGGTEAFF
.	TRBJ1-3	TRBV18	.	TGTGCCAGCTCACCACCTGATGGGGGCAAATCCTCTGGAAACACCATATATTTT	CASSPPDGGKSSGNTIYF
TRBD2	TRBJ2-7	TRBV7-2	.	TGTGCCAGCAGCAGTCAACTAGCGGGAGTGATGACAGCCAACGAGCAGTACTTC	CASSSQLAGVMTANEQYF
TRBD1	TRBJ1-1	TRBV28	.	TGTGCCAGCAGTCCATCGACAGGGTGGCAAGAAGCTTTCTTT	CASSPSTGWQEAFF
.	TRBJ1-6	TRBV5-5	.	TGTGCCAGCAGCCTTAATTCACCCCTCCACTTT	CASSLNSPLHF
TRBD2	TRBJ2-3	TRBV6-5	.	TGTGCCAGCAGTTACAGCGGGAGGGCAGATACGCAGTATTTT	CASSYSGRADTQYF
TRBD2	TRBJ2-1	TRBV19	.	TGTGCCAGTAGTATGGCGGGAGAGTACAATGAGCAGTTCTTC	CASSMAGEYNEQFF
.	TRBJ2-5	TRBV7-3	.	TGTGCCAGCAGCAGCTCTGGGCAGGGGGGTGAGACCCAGTACTTC	CASSSSGQGGETQYF
.	TRBJ2-5	TRBV7-9	.	TGTGCCAGCAGCTTAAGTCAGGGAGAGACCCAGTACTTC	CASSLSQGETQYF
.	TRBJ2-2	TRBV7-8	.	TGTGCCAGCAGCTTAGGGGCCCCCGGGGAGCTGTTTTTT	CASSLGAPGELFF
TRBD2	TRBJ2-7	TRBV7-2	.	TGTGCCAGCAGCTTAAGAACCTCAACTCTAGCGGTGATGCGCGAGCAGTACTTC	CASSLRTSTLAVMREQYF
TRBD1	TRBJ2-1	TRBV2	.	TGTGCCAGGAGGGACAGAAATCAACCTTACAATGAGCAGTTCTTC	CARRDRNQPYNEQFF
TRBD1	TRBJ1-2	TRBV7-2	.	TGTGCCAGCAGCTATGACAGGGGGCCCCCCTATGGCTACACCTTC	CASSYDRGPPYGYTF
TRBD1	TRBJ1-6	TRBV28	.	TGTGCCAGCAGCAGACGGGGACAGTATAATTCACCCCTCCACTTT	CASSRRGQYNSPLHF
.	TRBJ1-3	TRBV27	few	TGTGCCAGCAGTTTACGGGGGAACTCTGGAAACACCATATATTTT	CASSLRGNSGNTIYF
.	TRBJ2-1	TRBV19	.	TGTGCCAGTAGAGCTCCCTCCTACAATGAGCAGTTCTTC	CASRAPSYNEQFF
.	TRBJ1-2	TRBV28	.	TGTGCCAGCAGCGACGGACAGCCCTCAGTTGGCTACACCTTC	CASSDGQPSVGYTF
.	TRBJ1-5	TRBV7-9	.	TGTGCCAGCACCCCTGCAGGGGTTTATGGCAATCAGCCCCAGCATTTT	CASTPAGVYGNQPQHF
.	TRBJ1-5	TRBV27	.	TGTGCCAGCAGGCTTACAGGGAGCGGACAGCCCCAGCATTTT	CASRLTGSGQPQHF
.	TRBJ2-1	TRBV7-6	.	TGTGCCAGCAGCCCGACCCTTACGGCTAGCTCCTACAATGAGCAGTTCTTC	CASSPTLTASSYNEQFF
TRBD1	TRBJ2-2	TRBV5-1	.	TGCACCAGCCGAGGCCGGGACAGGGGAACCGGGGAGCTGTTTTTT	CTSRGRDRGTGELFF
TRBD1	TRBJ1-4	TRBV7-2	once	TGTGCCAGCAGCTTAGACAGGGGAAATGAAAAACTGTTTTTT	CASSLDRGNEKLFF
.	TRBJ2-2	TRBV27	.	TGTGCCAGCAGTTCTTTCCGGGAAAGGCGGACCGGGGAGCTGTTTTTT	CASSSFRERRTGELFF